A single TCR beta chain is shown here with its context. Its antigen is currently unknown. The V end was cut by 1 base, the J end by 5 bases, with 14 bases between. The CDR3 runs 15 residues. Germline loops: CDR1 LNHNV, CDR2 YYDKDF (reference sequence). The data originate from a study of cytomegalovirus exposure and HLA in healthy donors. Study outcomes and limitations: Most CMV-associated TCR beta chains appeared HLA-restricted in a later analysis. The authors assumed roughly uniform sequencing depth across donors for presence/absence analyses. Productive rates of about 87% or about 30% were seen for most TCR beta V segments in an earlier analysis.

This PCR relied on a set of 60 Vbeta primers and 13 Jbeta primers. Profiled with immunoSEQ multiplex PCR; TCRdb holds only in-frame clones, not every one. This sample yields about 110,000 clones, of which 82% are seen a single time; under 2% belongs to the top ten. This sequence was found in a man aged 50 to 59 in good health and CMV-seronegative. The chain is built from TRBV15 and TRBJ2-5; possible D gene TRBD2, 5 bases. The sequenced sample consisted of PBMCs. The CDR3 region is CATSRVSGSAETQYF. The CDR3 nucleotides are TGTGCCACCAGCAGAGTCTCGGGGTCGGCGGAGACCCAGTACTTC.